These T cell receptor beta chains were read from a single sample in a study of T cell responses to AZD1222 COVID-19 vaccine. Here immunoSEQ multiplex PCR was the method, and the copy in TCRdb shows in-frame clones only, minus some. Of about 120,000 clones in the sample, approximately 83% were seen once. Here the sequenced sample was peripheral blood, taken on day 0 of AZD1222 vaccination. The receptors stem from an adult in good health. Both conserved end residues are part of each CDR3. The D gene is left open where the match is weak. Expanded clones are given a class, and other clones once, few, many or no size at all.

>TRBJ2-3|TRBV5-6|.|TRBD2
TGTGCCAGCAGCTTGGTCCCTACCGGGGGGGTAGATACGCAGTATTTT
CASSLVPTGGVDTQYF
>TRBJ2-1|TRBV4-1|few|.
TGCGCCAGCAGCCAAGGGGCTGCGAGGAGCTCCTACAATGAGCAGTTCTTC
CASSQGAARSSYNEQFF
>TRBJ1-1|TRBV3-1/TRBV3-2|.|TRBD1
TGTGCCAGCAGCCAAGGTATGGGGACAGGGGGGACTGAAGCTTTCTTT
CASSQGMGTGGTEAFF
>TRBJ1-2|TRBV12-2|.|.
TGTGCAAGTCGCCGTCGGCCCGTTAACTATGGCTACACCTTC
CASRRRPVNYGYTF
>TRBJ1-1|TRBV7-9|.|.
TGTGCCAGCAGTCTACAAGAGAACACTGAAGCTTTCTTT
CASSLQENTEAFF
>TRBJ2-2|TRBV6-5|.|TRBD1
TGTGCCAGCAGCAACAGGGGGCGAGGCGGGGAGCTGTTTTTT
CASSNRGRGGELFF
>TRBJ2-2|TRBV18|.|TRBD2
TGTGCCAGCTCATTCGGACTAGCGGGGGGGCCGAACACCGGGGAGCTGTTTTTT
CASSFGLAGGPNTGELFF
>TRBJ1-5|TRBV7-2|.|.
TGTGCCAGCAGCTTAGATAGCAATCAGCCCCAGCATTTT
CASSLDSNQPQHF
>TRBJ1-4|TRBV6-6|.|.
TGTGCCAGCAGGAACATAACCGAAAAACTGTTTTTT
CASRNITEKLFF
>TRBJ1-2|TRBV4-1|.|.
TGCGCCAGCAGCCAAGTATCCAGAAATTCTAACTATGGCTACACCTTC
CASSQVSRNSNYGYTF
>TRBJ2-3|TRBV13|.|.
TGTGCCAGCAGCCAAGGACTGCGCACAGATACGCAGTATTTT
CASSQGLRTDTQYF
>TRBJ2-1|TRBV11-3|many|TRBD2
TGTGCCAGCAGCCCGCGACTAGCGGGAGATCTGAATGAGCAGTTCTTC
CASSPRLAGDLNEQFF
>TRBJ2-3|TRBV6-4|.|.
TGTGCCAGGGCGGGAAGAGACAGGGAACCAGATACGCAGTATTTT
CARAGRDREPDTQYF
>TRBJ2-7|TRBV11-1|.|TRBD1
TGTGCCAGCAGCCAGACAGGGCTACGTACGAAGCAGTACTTC
CASSQTGLRTKQYF
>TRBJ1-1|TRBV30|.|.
TGTGCCTGGACCGTCGTCAGGCGGGGGGCTTTCTTT
CAWTVVRRGAFF
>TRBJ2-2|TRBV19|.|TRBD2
TGTGCCAGTAGTATGGCGGGAGGGGACACCGGGGAGCTGTTTTTT
CASSMAGGDTGELFF
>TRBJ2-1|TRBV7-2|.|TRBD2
TGTGCCAGCAGCTTAGCCGTAGCGGGGGTGAATGAGCAGTTCTTC
CASSLAVAGVNEQFF
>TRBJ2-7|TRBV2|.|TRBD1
TGTGCCAGCAGTGAACTCGGACAGGGTTCCTACGAGCAGTACTTC
CASSELGQGSYEQYF
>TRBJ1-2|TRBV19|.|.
TGTGCCAGTAGTACAGCCCCCCAGGACGGCTACACCTTC
CASSTAPQDGYTF
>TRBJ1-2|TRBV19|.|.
TGTGCCAGTAGTATAGATCAGGCAAACTATGGCTACACCTTC
CASSIDQANYGYTF
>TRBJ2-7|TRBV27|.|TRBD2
TGTGCCAGCAGTCCGGGACTAGGGACCTACGAGCAGTACTTC
CASSPGLGTYEQYF
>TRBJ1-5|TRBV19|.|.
TGTGCCAGTAGAAGGCAGGGGACTGATCAGCCCCAGCATTTT
CASRRQGTDQPQHF
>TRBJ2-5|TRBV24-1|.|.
TGTGCCACCAGTGATCCGGACGGGGGAGAAGGAGAGACCCAGTACTTC
CATSDPDGGEGETQYF
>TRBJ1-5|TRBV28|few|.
TGTGCCAGCAGTTTAATAGCTCTGGGGCAGCCCCAGCATTTT
CASSLIALGQPQHF
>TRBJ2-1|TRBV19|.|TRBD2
TGTGCCAGTAGTATAGGCGGGGAGGGTGAGCAGTTCTTC
CASSIGGEGEQFF
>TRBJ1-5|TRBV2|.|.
TGTGCCAGCAGTGTAGACAGGAGCAATCAGCCCCAGCATTTT
CASSVDRSNQPQHF
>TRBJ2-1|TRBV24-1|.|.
TGTGCCACCAGTGACCGAACCGCCTTGTCCTACAATGAGCAGTTCTTC
CATSDRTALSYNEQFF
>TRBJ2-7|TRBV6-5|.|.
TGTGCCAGCGGTCTTCTGGACGTCTCCTACGAGCAGTACTTC
CASGLLDVSYEQYF
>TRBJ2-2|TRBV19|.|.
TGTGCCAGTAGTATCCGGACGGTGAACACCGGGGAGCTGTTTTTT
CASSIRTVNTGELFF
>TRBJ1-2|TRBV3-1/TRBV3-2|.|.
TGTGCCAGCAGCCAAGTTCGGCGTGAGGTCTATGGCTACACCTTC
CASSQVRREVYGYTF
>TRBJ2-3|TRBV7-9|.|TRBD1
TGTGCCAGCAGCTTAGCCGTACAGGGGAGAAAGACAGATACGCAGTATTTT
CASSLAVQGRKTDTQYF
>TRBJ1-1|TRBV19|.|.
TGTGCCAGTAGTCCCCTGGACGGATCGAACACTGAAGCTTTCTTT
CASSPLDGSNTEAFF
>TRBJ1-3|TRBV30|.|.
TGTGCCTGGAGCACCAAGACCCTCTCTGGAAACACCATATATTTT
CAWSTKTLSGNTIYF
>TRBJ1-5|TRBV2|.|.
TGTGCCAGCAGTTCGCTCCTCGGGCCCCAGCATTTT
CASSSLLGPQHF